This is a list of T cell receptor beta chains from one sample in a study of tumor-infiltrating lymphocytes in primary liver carcinoma. TCRdb re-derived calls from the multiplex PCR reads in MiXCR, one entry per CDR3 protein. This sample has about 120,000 distinct CDR3 sequences, with around 70% found just once. The sequencing input was tumor-adjacent normal liver tissue. The receptors stem from a woman aged 60-70 years with primary liver carcinoma and hepatitis B virus infection. The CDR3 runs from the conserved cysteine through the conserved F or W. A D gene is named only where the DNA matches it firmly. Clone size is given for some rows only: seen once, a few or many times, or a class if the clone is expanded.

D gene: TRBD1
V gene: TRBV5-1
J gene: TRBJ1-5
clone size: many
CDR3 protein: CASSPGTGNQPQHF
CDR3 DNA: TGCGCCAGCAGCCCGGGGACAGGCAATCAGCCCCAGCATTTT

D gene: .
V gene: TRBV10-3
J gene: TRBJ2-1
clone size: .
CDR3 protein: CAISKFGRRTNVNDEQFF
CDR3 DNA: TGTGCCATCAGTAAATTCGGCCGTAGGACTAACGTTAACGATGAGCAGTTCTTC

D gene: .
V gene: TRBV20-1
J gene: TRBJ2-7
clone size: few
CDR3 protein: CSARDFYEQYF
CDR3 DNA: TGCAGTGCTAGGGACTTCTACGAGCAGTACTTC

D gene: TRBD2
V gene: TRBV20-1
J gene: TRBJ2-3
clone size: once
CDR3 protein: CSATRLAGDNTDTQYF
CDR3 DNA: TGCAGTGCGACCCGACTAGCGGGAGACAACACAGATACGCAGTATTTT

D gene: .
V gene: TRBV5-6
J gene: TRBJ1-6
clone size: .
CDR3 protein: CASSEHNSPLHF
CDR3 DNA: TGTGCCAGCAGCGAGCACAATTCACCCCTCCACTTT

D gene: .
V gene: TRBV11-2
J gene: TRBJ2-3
clone size: .
CDR3 protein: CAPHRGTTDTQYF
CDR3 DNA: TGTGCCCCTCATAGGGGAACCACAGATACGCAGTATTTT

D gene: .
V gene: TRBV6-5
J gene: TRBJ1-1
clone size: .
CDR3 protein: CASMGRYTEAFF
CDR3 DNA: TGTGCCAGCATGGGGAGATACACTGAAGCTTTCTTT

D gene: .
V gene: TRBV14
J gene: TRBJ2-3
clone size: .
CDR3 protein: CVSSRDVGTDTQYF
CDR3 DNA: TGTGTCAGCAGCCGAGATGTCGGCACTGATACGCAGTATTTT

D gene: .
V gene: TRBV6-1
J gene: TRBJ2-6
clone size: many
CDR3 protein: CASSRDSLSPGANVLTF
CDR3 DNA: TGTGCCAGCAGCCGGGACTCTCTCTCCCCTGGGGCCAACGTCCTGACTTTC

D gene: .
V gene: TRBV10-2
J gene: TRBJ2-1
clone size: .
CDR3 protein: CANHGRGYNEQFF
CDR3 DNA: TGCGCCAACCATGGGAGGGGGTACAATGAGCAGTTCTTC

D gene: .
V gene: TRBV28
J gene: TRBJ1-2
clone size: many
CDR3 protein: CASSLYSRGRWNYGYTF
CDR3 DNA: TGTGCCAGCAGTTTATATTCTAGGGGCCGGTGGAACTATGGCTACACCTTC

D gene: .
V gene: TRBV29-1
J gene: TRBJ2-7
clone size: .
CDR3 protein: CSVALTQSYEQYF
CDR3 DNA: TGCAGCGTTGCCCTGACACAATCCTACGAGCAGTACTTC

D gene: .
V gene: TRBV15
J gene: TRBJ2-5
clone size: .
CDR3 protein: CATSRDRKFQETQYF
CDR3 DNA: TGTGCCACCAGCAGAGATAGGAAATTCCAAGAGACCCAGTACTTC

D gene: TRBD1
V gene: TRBV11-2
J gene: TRBJ1-1
clone size: .
CDR3 protein: CTSSHRQGAGGTEAFF
CDR3 DNA: TGTACCAGCAGCCATCGACAGGGGGCTGGGGGCACTGAAGCCTTCTTT

D gene: TRBD2
V gene: TRBV6-6
J gene: TRBJ2-5
clone size: .
CDR3 protein: CASRGRAGKETRYF
CDR3 DNA: TGTGCCAGCAGAGGTAGAGCGGGAAAAGAGACCCGGTACTTC

D gene: .
V gene: TRBV6-6
J gene: TRBJ1-2
clone size: .
CDR3 protein: CANSYPGEVYGYIF
CDR3 DNA: TGTGCCAACAGTTATCCAGGGGAGGTCTATGGCTACATCTTC

D gene: TRBD2
V gene: TRBV5-4
J gene: TRBJ2-7
clone size: .
CDR3 protein: CATSAARLRTSGRSEQYF
CDR3 DNA: TGTGCCACTAGCGCCGCGCGCCTCCGGACTAGCGGGAGAAGCGAGCAGTACTTC

D gene: TRBD1
V gene: TRBV6-5
J gene: TRBJ2-1
clone size: many
CDR3 protein: CASTPTGQAYNEQFF
CDR3 DNA: TGTGCCAGCACCCCCACCGGACAGGCATACAATGAGCAGTTCTTC

D gene: .
V gene: TRBV11-2
J gene: TRBJ2-5
clone size: .
CDR3 protein: CACSRGHGKETQYF
CDR3 DNA: TGTGCCTGCAGCCGGGGACATGGTAAAGAGACACAGTACTTC

D gene: .
V gene: TRBV6-1
J gene: TRBJ1-6
clone size: once
CDR3 protein: CASSPTREGPPLHF
CDR3 DNA: TGTGCCAGCAGCCCAACAAGGGAAGGACCACCCCTCCACTTT

D gene: .
V gene: TRBV29-1
J gene: TRBJ1-1
clone size: .
CDR3 protein: CSIILGDTEAFF
CDR3 DNA: TGCAGCATTATATTGGGGGATACTGAAGCTTTCTTT

D gene: .
V gene: TRBV10-2
J gene: TRBJ2-5
clone size: .
CDR3 protein: CASSEGATQYF
CDR3 DNA: TGCGCCAGCAGTGAGGGCGCGACTCAGTACTTC

D gene: TRBD2
V gene: TRBV11-2
J gene: TRBJ2-4
clone size: .
CDR3 protein: CASSPGRLLSGRDIHYF
CDR3 DNA: TGTGCTAGCAGCCCAGGCAGGCTACTAAGCGGGAGGGACATCCATTACTTC

D gene: .
V gene: TRBV6-2/TRBV6-3
J gene: TRBJ2-7
clone size: .
CDR3 protein: CASSYGPAGNSYEQYF
CDR3 DNA: TGTGCCAGCAGTTACGGCCCCGCGGGCAACTCCTACGAGCAGTACTTC

D gene: .
V gene: TRBV4-2
J gene: TRBJ2-7
clone size: once
CDR3 protein: CVSNQERQDEQYF
CDR3 DNA: TGTGTCAGCAACCAAGAACGGCAGGACGAGCAGTACTTC

D gene: TRBD1
V gene: TRBV28
J gene: TRBJ2-1
clone size: .
CDR3 protein: CASSRTGIEKFF
CDR3 DNA: TGTGCCAGCAGTCGGACAGGGATAGAGAAGTTCTTC

D gene: .
V gene: TRBV29-1
J gene: TRBJ2-3
clone size: .
CDR3 protein: CSVRTHTDTQYF
CDR3 DNA: TGCAGCGTTAGGACGCACACAGATACGCAGTATTTC

D gene: .
V gene: TRBV12-3/TRBV12-4
J gene: TRBJ2-2
clone size: .
CDR3 protein: CISSFAAGGTNTGELFF
CDR3 DNA: TGTATCAGCAGTTTCGCGGCAGGGGGGACGAACACCGGGGAGCTGTTTTTT

D gene: .
V gene: TRBV7-9
J gene: TRBJ2-2
clone size: .
CDR3 protein: CASGLSDTGELFF
CDR3 DNA: TGTGCCAGCGGCCTTAGCGACACCGGGGAGCTGTTTTTT

D gene: .
V gene: TRBV6-6
J gene: TRBJ1-2
clone size: many
CDR3 protein: CASEANYGYTF
CDR3 DNA: TGTGCCTCGGAGGCCAACTATGGCTACACCTTC

D gene: TRBD1
V gene: TRBV28
J gene: TRBJ1-2
clone size: .
CDR3 protein: CASSLISGTGRRGYTF
CDR3 DNA: TGTGCCAGCAGTTTAATTTCCGGGACAGGGCGTCGTGGCTACACCTTC

D gene: .
V gene: TRBV12-3/TRBV12-4
J gene: TRBJ2-4
clone size: .
CDR3 protein: CTSSPSTTRGKNIQYF
CDR3 DNA: TGTACCAGCAGTCCCTCCACTACCCGGGGCAAAAACATTCAGTACTTC